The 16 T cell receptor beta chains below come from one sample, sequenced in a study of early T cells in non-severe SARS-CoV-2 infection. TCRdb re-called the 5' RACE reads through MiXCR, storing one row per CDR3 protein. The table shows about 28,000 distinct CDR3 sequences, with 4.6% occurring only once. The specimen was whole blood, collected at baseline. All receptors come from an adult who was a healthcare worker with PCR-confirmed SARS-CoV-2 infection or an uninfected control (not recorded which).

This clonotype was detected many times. CDR3 sequence (DNA): TGTGCCAGCAATACTCTTACAGGTGAAGCTTTCTTT. Encoded protein: CASNTLTGEAFF. This chain uses TRBV7-2 with TRBJ1-1; possibly TRBD1 for D (5 bases). Germline V gives CDR1 SGHTA, CDR2 FQGNSA. Trimming took off 7 bases at V and 7 bases at J, with 13 bases between the two ends. The CDR3 is made up of 12 amino acids.

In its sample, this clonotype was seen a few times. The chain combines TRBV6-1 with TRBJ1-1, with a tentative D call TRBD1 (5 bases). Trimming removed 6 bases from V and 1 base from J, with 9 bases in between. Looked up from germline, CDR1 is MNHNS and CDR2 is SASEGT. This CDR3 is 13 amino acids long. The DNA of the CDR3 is TGTGCCAGCAGGGCCACAGGGAACACTGAAGCTTTCTTT. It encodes CASRATGNTEAFF.

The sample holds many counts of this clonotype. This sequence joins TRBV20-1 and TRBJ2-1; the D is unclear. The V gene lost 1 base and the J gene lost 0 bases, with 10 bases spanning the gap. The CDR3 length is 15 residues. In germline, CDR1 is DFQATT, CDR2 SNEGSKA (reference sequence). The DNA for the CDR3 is TGCAGTGCTAGAGGGGGTGATTCCTCCTACAATGAGCAGTTCTTC. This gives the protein CSARGGDSSYNEQFF.

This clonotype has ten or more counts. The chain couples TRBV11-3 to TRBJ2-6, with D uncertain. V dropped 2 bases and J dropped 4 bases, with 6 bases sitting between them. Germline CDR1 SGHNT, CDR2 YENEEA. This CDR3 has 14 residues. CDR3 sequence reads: CASSLFLGANVLTF. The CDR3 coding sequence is TGTGCCAGCAGCTTATTTTTGGGGGCCAACGTCCTGACTTTC.

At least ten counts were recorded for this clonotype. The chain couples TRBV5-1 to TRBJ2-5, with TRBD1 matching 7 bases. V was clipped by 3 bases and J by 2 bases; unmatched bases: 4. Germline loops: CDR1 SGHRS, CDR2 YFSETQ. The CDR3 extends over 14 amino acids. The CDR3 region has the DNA TGCGCCAGCAGCTGGGGACAGACTCAAGAGACCCAGTACTTC. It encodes CASSWGQTQETQYF.

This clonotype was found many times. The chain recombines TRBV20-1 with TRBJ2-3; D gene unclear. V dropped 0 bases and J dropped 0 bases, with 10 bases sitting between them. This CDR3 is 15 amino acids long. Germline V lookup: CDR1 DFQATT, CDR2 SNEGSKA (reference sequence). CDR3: CSARDRRRSTDTQYF. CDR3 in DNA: TGCAGTGCTAGAGATAGGAGACGCAGCACAGATACGCAGTATTTT.

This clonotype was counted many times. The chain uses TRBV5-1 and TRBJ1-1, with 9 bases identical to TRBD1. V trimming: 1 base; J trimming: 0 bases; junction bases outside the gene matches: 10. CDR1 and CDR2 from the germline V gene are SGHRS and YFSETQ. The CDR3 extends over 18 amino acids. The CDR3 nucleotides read TGCGCCAGCAGCTTGCCTCAGGGACAGGGCCCTATGAACACTGAAGCTTTCTTT. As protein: CASSLPQGQGPMNTEAFF.

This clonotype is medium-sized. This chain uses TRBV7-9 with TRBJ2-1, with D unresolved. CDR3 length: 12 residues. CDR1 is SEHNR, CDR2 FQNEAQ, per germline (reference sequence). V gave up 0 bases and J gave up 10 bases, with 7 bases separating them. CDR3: CASSLATVEQFF. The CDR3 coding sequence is TGTGCCAGCAGCTTAGCCACTGTGGAGCAGTTCTTC.

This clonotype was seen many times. CDR3 sequence: CASSEGGSGTGETQYF. CDR3 coding DNA: TGCGCCAGCAGTGAGGGGGGTAGCGGGACTGGAGAGACCCAGTACTTC. The V gene is TRBV10-2, the J gene TRBJ2-5; the match to TRBD2 covers 8 bases. Trimming at V came to 2 bases and at J to 4 bases, leaving 9 bases not matched to a gene. The CDR3 is 16 residues long. Germline V gene sequence: CDR1 WSHSY, CDR2 SAAADI.

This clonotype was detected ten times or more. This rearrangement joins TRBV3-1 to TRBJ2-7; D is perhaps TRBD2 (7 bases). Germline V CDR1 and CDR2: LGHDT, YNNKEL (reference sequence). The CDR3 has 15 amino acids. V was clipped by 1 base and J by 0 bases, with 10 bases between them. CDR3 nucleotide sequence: TGTGCCAGCAGCCAAGCGGGGGGCGCCTCCTACGAGCAGTACTTC. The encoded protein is CASSQAGGASYEQYF.

This CDR3 reads CSARGYSLPLHF. The CDR3 nucleotides read TGCAGTGCTAGAGGGTATTCGTTACCCCTCCACTTT. The V and J genes are TRBV20-1 and TRBJ1-6; D remains unclear. CDR3 size: 12 residues. Germline-derived CDR1 and CDR2 are DFQATT and SNEGSKA (reference sequence). The V end lost 1 base, the J end lost 12 bases, and 10 bases lay between the germline ends.

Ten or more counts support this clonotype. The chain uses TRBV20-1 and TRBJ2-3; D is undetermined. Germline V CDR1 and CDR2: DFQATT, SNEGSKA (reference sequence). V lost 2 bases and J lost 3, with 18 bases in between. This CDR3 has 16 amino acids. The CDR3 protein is CSARSLVGIRTDTQYF. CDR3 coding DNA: TGCAGTGCTAGATCTTTGGTAGGGATAAGGACAGATACGCAGTATTTT.

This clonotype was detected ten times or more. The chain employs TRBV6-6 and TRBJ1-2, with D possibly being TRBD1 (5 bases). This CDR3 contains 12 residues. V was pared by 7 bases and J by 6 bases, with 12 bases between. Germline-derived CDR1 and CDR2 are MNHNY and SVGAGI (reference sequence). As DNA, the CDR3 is TGTGCCAGCATTTCAGGGTCCGATGGCTACACCTTC. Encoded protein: CASISGSDGYTF.

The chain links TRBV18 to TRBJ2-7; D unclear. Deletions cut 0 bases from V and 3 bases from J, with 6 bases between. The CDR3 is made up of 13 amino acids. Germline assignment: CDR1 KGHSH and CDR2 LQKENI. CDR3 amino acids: CASSPPVDYEQYF. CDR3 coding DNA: TGTGCCAGCTCACCACCTGTAGACTACGAGCAGTACTTC.

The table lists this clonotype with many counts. The CDR3 region has the DNA TGTGCCAGCAGCCCAGGGAGGCCCCTAGCCAAAAACATTCAGTACTTC. Translated: CASSPGRPLAKNIQYF. This chain connects TRBV7-6 to TRBJ2-4, with D possibly matching TRBD2 (6 bases). Germline values: CDR1 SGHVS, CDR2 FNYEAQ. The CDR3 has 16 amino acids. The germline V and J ends were trimmed by 5 bases and 0 bases, with 14 bases remaining between them.

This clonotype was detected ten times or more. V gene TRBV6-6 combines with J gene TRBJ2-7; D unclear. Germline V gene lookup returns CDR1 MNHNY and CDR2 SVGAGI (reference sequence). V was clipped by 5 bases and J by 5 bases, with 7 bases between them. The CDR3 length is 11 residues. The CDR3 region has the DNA TGTGCCAGCAGTCCGCGGCACGAGCAGTACTTC. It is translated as CASSPRHEQYF.